Reported below is one T cell receptor (beta chain). Its target is not known. This PCR relied on a set of 60 Vbeta primers and 13 Jbeta primers. Only in-frame clones appear in the TCRdb table, and some are missing; sequencing was by immunoSEQ multiplex PCR. Of 150,000 to 200,000 clones listed, roughly 83% are singletons. The data belong to a study of cytomegalovirus exposure and HLA in healthy donors. Study-wide findings and caveats: Among the most significant clusters, several appeared linked to common viral pathogens in a later analysis.

V lost 3 bases to trimming and J lost 2 bases; unmatched junction nucleotides: 9. The length of the CDR3 is 18 residues. Germline CDR1 MDHEN, CDR2 SYDVKM. The clonotype was recovered from a woman aged 45-59 years in good health and CMV-seronegative. The material sequenced was PBMCs. The genes are TRBV28 and TRBJ2-7; 14 bases fit TRBD2. CDR3 nucleotide sequence: TGTGCCAGCAGTTTGAGTCCGGGACTAGCGGGAGTCCCCTACGAGCAGTACTTC. Translating it yields CASSLSPGLAGVPYEQYF. Looking up the rest from reference TRBV28 and TRBJ2-7 gives the full variable domain: DVKVTQSSRYLVKRTGEKVFLECVQDMDHENMFWYRQDPGLGLRLIYFSYDVKMKEKGDIPEGYSVSREKKERFSLILESASTNQTSMYLCASSLSPGLAGVPYEQYFGPGTRLTVT.